This is a list of T cell receptor beta chains from one sample in a study of control samples from healthy donors and cancer patients. Clones were sequenced by immunoSEQ multiplex PCR, and TCRdb holds only the in-frame ones, with some missing. The table shows 170,000 or so clones, with approximately 92% occurring only once. Sequenced sample: blood. These receptors all stem from a middle-aged woman in good health. The CDR3 runs from the conserved cysteine through the conserved F or W. D genes are given only for firm matches. Clone size is shown for a subset of rows, as once, few, many or a class of expanded clone.

TRBV6-1	.	TRBD2	TRBJ2-2	CASSAHLGLAGKAGELFF	TGTGCCAGCAGTGCCCACCTCGGACTAGCGGGGAAGGCCGGGGAGCTGTTTTTT
TRBV3-1/TRBV3-2	.	.	TRBJ1-1	CASSQSGAGTEAFF	TGTGCCAGCAGCCAATCAGGGGCTGGCACTGAAGCTTTCTTT
TRBV7-6	.	.	TRBJ2-2	CASSFRLNTGELFF	TGTGCCAGCAGCTTCAGACTGAACACCGGGGAGCTGTTTTTT
TRBV7-8	.	.	TRBJ2-3	CASSLGSTDTQYF	TGTGCCAGCAGCTTAGGCAGCACAGATACGCAGTATTTT
TRBV5-7	.	.	TRBJ2-2	CASSLGVGADNGELFF	TGTGCCAGCAGCTTGGGAGTGGGGGCGGATAACGGGGAGCTGTTTTTT
TRBV4-1	.	.	TRBJ1-1	CASSQENRATLEAFF	TGCGCCAGCAGCCAAGAGAACAGGGCTACTCTTGAAGCTTTCTTT
TRBV27	.	.	TRBJ2-5	CASSLLQGETQYF	TGTGCCAGCAGTCTTCTACAGGGCGAGACCCAGTACTTC
TRBV6-5	.	.	TRBJ2-1	CASSYGQEQFF	TGTGCCAGCAGTTACGGCCAAGAGCAGTTCTTC
TRBV4-1	.	TRBD1	TRBJ1-5	CASSLYKTGQGVQPQHF	TGCGCCAGCAGCCTTTATAAAACGGGACAGGGTGTACAGCCCCAGCATTTT
TRBV7-3	.	.	TRBJ2-1	CASSLGRNNEQFF	TGTGCCAGCAGCTTAGGTAGAAACAATGAGCAGTTCTTC
TRBV7-6	.	TRBD1	TRBJ1-6	CASSSGTGGQSPLHF	TGTGCCAGCAGCTCCGGGACAGGGGGTCAATCACCCCTCCACTTT
TRBV13	.	TRBD1	TRBJ2-5	CASSFSGTGGETQYF	TGTGCCAGCAGCTTCTCCGGGACAGGGGGAGAGACCCAGTACTTC
TRBV27	few	.	TRBJ2-2	CASRGNTGELFF	TGTGCCAGCAGGGGGAACACCGGGGAGCTGTTTTTT
TRBV5-1	.	.	TRBJ1-2	CASSRGAPDRANYGYTF	TGCGCCAGCAGTCGGGGGGCGCCGGATCGTGCTAACTATGGCTACACCTTC
TRBV6-5	.	.	TRBJ1-1	CASSYSMGMNTEAFF	TGTGCCAGCAGTTACTCAATGGGTATGAACACTGAAGCTTTCTTT
TRBV7-2	.	.	TRBJ1-3	CASSKQTGTIPGNTIYF	TGTGCCAGCAGTAAACAAACCGGGACAATTCCCGGAAACACCATATATTTT
TRBV7-8	.	.	TRBJ1-3	CASSLAPSGPTGNTIYF	TGTGCCAGCAGCTTAGCACCTTCCGGGCCTACTGGAAACACCATATATTTT
TRBV6-5	.	.	TRBJ2-2	CASSLTENTGELFF	TGTGCCAGTTCATTAACAGAAAACACCGGGGAGCTGTTTTTT
TRBV2	.	.	TRBJ2-5	CASSERRVVETQYF	TGTGCCAGCAGTGAGCGGAGGGTCGTGGAGACCCAGTACTTC
TRBV2	once	TRBD1	TRBJ1-6	CATSGQKNSPLHF	TGTGCCACCTCGGGACAGAAAAATTCACCCCTCCACTTT
TRBV5-1	.	TRBD1	TRBJ2-7	CASSPGPGGRGYEQYF	TGCGCCAGCAGCCCGGGACCAGGGGGCCGTGGCTACGAGCAGTACTTC
TRBV5-1	once	.	TRBJ2-7	CASSYDSNDEQYF	TGCGCCAGCAGCTATGACAGTAACGACGAGCAGTACTTC
TRBV3-1/TRBV3-2	.	.	TRBJ2-4	CASSLGGPLIDIQYF	TGTGCCAGCAGCCTTGGTGGCCCCTTGATAGACATTCAGTACTTC
TRBV19	.	.	TRBJ2-6	CASIEGRKSGANVLTF	TGTGCCAGTATCGAGGGGCGGAAGTCTGGGGCCAACGTCCTGACTTTC
TRBV5-6	.	.	TRBJ1-6	CASSLSGSSYNSPLHF	TGTGCCAGCAGCTTGTCGGGGAGCTCCTATAATTCACCCCTCCACTTT
TRBV5-6	once	.	TRBJ1-2	CASSYHSDYTF	TGTGCCAGCAGCTACCACTCCGACTACACCTTC
TRBV21-1	.	.	TRBJ2-2	CASSRCYGVADTGELFF	TGTGCCAGCAGCAGGTGTTATGGAGTCGCCGACACCGGGGAGCTGTTTTTT